Following are 24 T cell receptor beta chains from one sample sequenced in a study of cytomegalovirus exposure and HLA in healthy donors. Amplification used 60 Vbeta primers and 13 Jbeta primers. Clones were sequenced by immunoSEQ multiplex PCR, and TCRdb holds only the in-frame ones, with some missing. The table shows some 140,000 clones, with 66% occurring only once. Sequenced: PBMCs. Every receptor here comes from a human donor in good health.

V is TRBV2 and J is TRBJ2-2; 9 bases agree with TRBD1. In germline, CDR1 is SNHLY, CDR2 FYNNEI. This CDR3 contains 17 residues. With 0 bases clipped from V and 3 bases from J, the junction kept 5 bases outside the gene matches. CDR3 in amino acids: CASSEAGTGFDTGELFF. For the CDR3, the DNA is TGTGCCAGCAGTGAAGCAGGGACAGGGTTCGACACCGGGGAGCTGTTTTTT.

This clone was detected once. The gene calls are TRBV6-6 and TRBJ2-6; no firm D call. Trimming stripped 6 bases from V and 1 base from J, with 7 bases between. Germline CDR1 is MNHNY and CDR2 is SVGAGI (reference sequence). The CDR3 spans 14 residues. CDR3 nucleotide sequence: TGTGCCAGCAGCCCGGTATCTGGGGCCAACGTCCTGACTTTC. Its protein is CASSPVSGANVLTF.

This clone showed up just a few times. The chain links TRBV7-9 to TRBJ2-3, with 12 bases lining up with TRBD2. The CDR3 has 15 residues. V was pared by 5 bases and J by 3 bases, with 3 bases of the junction left unmatched. Germline CDR1 reads SEHNR; CDR2 reads FQNEAQ (reference sequence). The CDR3 DNA follows: TGTGCCAGCAGCCAGACTAGCGGGAGAACAGATACGCAGTATTTT. It specifies CASSQTSGRTDTQYF.

This sequence joins TRBV13 and TRBJ2-2, with 8 bases aligning to TRBD2. CDR1 is PRHDT and CDR2 is FYEKMQ in the germline V gene (reference sequence). Trimming removed 2 bases from V and 7 bases from J; junction bases left unmatched: 9. This CDR3 contains 16 residues. The CDR3, as DNA: TGTGCCAGCAGCTTAAAGCTCGCGGGAGGCCACGGGGAGCTGTTTTTT. Encoded protein: CASSLKLAGGHGELFF.

The chain is built from TRBV4-1 and TRBJ2-1; 11 nucleotides match TRBD2. Germline V gene data show CDR1 as MGHRA and CDR2 as YSYEKL. With V trimmed by 4 bases and J by 6 bases, 17 bases remained unmatched. The CDR3 consists of 19 residues. The CDR3 protein is CASSRGSGLAEMGLNEQFF. In DNA form, the CDR3 reads TGCGCCAGCAGCCGCGGGTCGGGACTAGCGGAAATGGGGCTCAATGAGCAGTTCTTC.

This chain uses TRBV7-3 with TRBJ1-5; D perhaps matches TRBD1 (5 bases). The germline gives CDR1 SGHTA, CDR2 FQGTGA. Between the trimmed V and J ends, which lost 5 bases and 6 bases, there was a span of 20 bases. This CDR3 comprises 16 residues. CDR3 nucleotides: TGTGCCAGCAGCCCACCCGACGGAGGGGTGGGTCAGCCCCAGCATTTT. Translation gives CASSPPDGGVGQPQHF.

A word on this clone: Other DNA variants within this sample encode the same CDR3. The V call is TRBV6-5, the J call TRBJ1-1, with D possibly matching TRBD1 (5 bases). The V gene's germline CDR1 is MNHEY and CDR2 SVGAGI. The CDR3 is made up of 12 amino acids. The V gene lost 6 bases and the J gene lost 5 bases, with 10 bases spanning the gap. CDR3 sequence: CASSRGGTEAFF. CDR3 bases: TGTGCCAGCAGCCGGGGGGGAACTGAAGCTTTCTTT.

Regarding this clone: This sample also contains other DNA sequences that code for the same CDR3. The V call is TRBV4-1, the J call TRBJ2-7, with TRBD2 matching 8 bases. V was clipped by 0 bases and J by 4 bases; unmatched bases: 11. Germline CDR1 MGHRA, CDR2 YSYEKL. This CDR3 contains 17 residues. The CDR3 protein is CASSQDRSGLVSYEQYF. The CDR3 DNA reads TGCGCCAGCAGCCAAGATCGATCGGGACTAGTGTCATACGAGCAGTACTTC.

The chain links TRBV7-9 to TRBJ1-2; 9 bases are a match to TRBD1. There are 16 residues in the CDR3. Germline V lookup: CDR1 SEHNR, CDR2 FQNEAQ (reference sequence). The V gene end was trimmed by 1 base and the J gene end by 6 bases; junction bases not matched to a gene: 9. The CDR3 sequence: CASSLVWDRALNGYTF. The CDR3, as DNA: TGTGCCAGCAGCTTAGTCTGGGACAGGGCATTGAATGGCTACACCTTC. The variable domain in full, with the rest retrieved from reference TRBV7-9 and TRBJ1-2, is DTGVSQNPRHKITKRGQNVTFRCDPISEHNRLYWYRQTLGQGPEFLTYFQNEAQLEKSRLLSDRFSAERPKGSFSTLEIQRTEQGDSAMYLCASSLVWDRALNGYTFGSGTRLTVV.

This chain uses TRBV5-8 with TRBJ2-5; a possible D gene is TRBD1 (5 bases). CDR1 SGHTS and CDR2 YDEGEE come from the germline V gene. V was clipped by 2 bases and J by 0 bases, with 8 bases between them. The CDR3 length is 14 residues. The DNA of the CDR3 is TGTGCCAGCAGCTTAACAGGTTACCAAGAGACCCAGTACTTC. Residues: CASSLTGYQETQYF.

This sequence joins TRBV29-1 and TRBJ2-3; 8 bases match TRBD1. The CDR3 loop spans 11 amino acids. Germline V gene lookup returns CDR1 SQVTM and CDR2 ANQGSEA. Germline trimming cut 7 bases from V and 11 bases from J; bases unmatched to any gene: 8. The CDR3 is CSATGQGLQYF. In DNA form, the CDR3 reads TGCAGCGCTACTGGACAGGGCCTGCAGTATTTT.

The table lists this clone with a few counts. The chain carries TRBV14 and TRBJ2-2, with unresolved D. Germline values: CDR1 SGHDN, CDR2 FVKESK. Trimming cost V 1 base and J 1 base, with 4 bases left between them. The CDR3 has 14 amino acids. In nucleotides, the CDR3 is TGTGCCAGCAGCCAAGGGCTGAACACCGGGGAGCTGTTTTTT. It encodes CASSQGLNTGELFF. Looking up the rest from reference TRBV14 and TRBJ2-2 gives the full variable domain: EAGVTQFPSHSVIEKGQTVTLRCDPISGHDNLYWYRRVMGKEIKFLLHFVKESKQDESGMPNNRFLAERTGGTYSTLKVQPAELEDSGVYFCASSQGLNTGELFFGEGSRLTVL.

The chain couples TRBV5-6 to TRBJ2-7; D perhaps matches TRBD1 (5 bases). Germline CDR1 reads SGHDT; CDR2 reads YYEEEE. The V end was cut by 4 bases, the J end by 0 bases, with 8 bases between. The length of the CDR3 is 13 residues. For the CDR3, the DNA is TGTGCCAGCAGCCCGGACATCTCCTACGAGCAGTACTTC. Translating it yields CASSPDISYEQYF.

The rearrangement uses TRBV5-8 and TRBJ2-3; the D gene is possibly TRBD1 (6 bases). CDR3 length: 14 residues. Germline lookup yields CDR1 SGHTS and CDR2 YDEGEE. Between the trimmed V and J ends, which lost 0 bases and 2 bases, there was a span of 7 bases. CDR3 sequence: CASSLGQVTDTQYF. CDR3 bases: TGTGCCAGCAGCTTGGGACAGGTCACAGATACGCAGTATTTT.

The genes are TRBV4-1 and TRBJ2-5; TRBD1 matches at 7 bases. The closer fit of TRBJ2-7 to the DNA end suggests the J call may be wrong. The CDR3 length is 14 residues. CDR1 is MGHRA and CDR2 is YSYEKL in the germline V gene. The CDR3 is CASSPRQGGYEQYF. CDR3 DNA: TGCGCCAGCAGCCCCCGACAGGGTGGCTACGAGCAGTACTTC.

This clone was picked up a small number of times. The CDR3 region is CASSSLQGSHGYTF. CDR3 nucleotide sequence: TGTGCCAGCAGCTCGCTACAGGGGTCCCATGGCTACACCTTC. The rearrangement uses TRBV11-2 and TRBJ1-2; 7 nucleotides align to TRBD1. CDR1 SGHAT and CDR2 FQNNGV come from the germline V gene. V was clipped by 4 bases and J by 6 bases; unmatched bases: 8. CDR3 length equals 14 residues.

V and J are TRBV7-8 and TRBJ2-4; possibly TRBD1 for D (5 bases). The CDR3 spans 16 residues. V was pared by 5 bases and J by 0 bases, with 14 bases between. The germline V gene encodes CDR1 SGHVS and CDR2 FQNEAQ. The CDR3 nucleotides are TGTGCCAGCAGCCCCCAGGGTAGTGTAGCCAAAAACATTCAGTACTTC. Translated: CASSPQGSVAKNIQYF.

V and J are TRBV7-6 and TRBJ2-1; tentative D call: TRBD2 (6 bases). Germline loops: CDR1 SGHVS, CDR2 FNYEAQ. The CDR3 covers 11 residues. CDR3 protein: CGGELDNEQFF. The CDR3 bases are TGTGGGGGGGAGTTAGACAATGAGCAGTTCTTC.

The J gene is TRBJ2-5, the V gene TRBV5-4, with D perhaps matching TRBD1 (6 bases). Germline V gene lookup returns CDR1 SGHNT and CDR2 YYREEE (reference sequence). This CDR3 spans 12 amino acids. V was trimmed by 1 base and J by 5 bases, leaving 6 bases between them. The CDR3 loop reads CASSLQGETQYF. CDR3 coding DNA: TGTGCCAGCAGCTTGCAGGGGGAGACCCAGTACTTC.

The chain joins TRBV12-5 to TRBJ2-2; 7 bases align to TRBD2. This CDR3 region has 16 residues. The germline V gene has CDR1 LGHNT and CDR2 FRNRAP. The V gene end was trimmed by 3 bases and the J gene end by 4 bases; junction bases not matched to a gene: 8. CDR3 coding DNA: TGTGCTAGTGGTTTTGTGGCGGGAGTTTCCACCGGGGAGCTGTTTTTT. Residues: CASGFVAGVSTGELFF.

This clone was counted between two and nine times. The CDR3 region has the DNA TGTGCCAGCAGCATACAGGGGAGGCCTACTTTCTTT. As protein: CASSIQGRPTFF. V usage is TRBV28 and J usage is TRBJ1-1, with 7 bases identical to TRBD1. Unmatched junction bases numbered 10, after V lost 6 bases and J lost 12 bases. Germline values: CDR1 MDHEN, CDR2 SYDVKM. There are 12 residues in the CDR3. Based on the CDR3 plus reference TRBV28 and TRBJ1-1, the full variable domain is DVKVTQSSRYLVKRTGEKVFLECVQDMDHENMFWYRQDPGLGLRLIYFSYDVKMKEKGDIPEGYSVSREKKERFSLILESASTNQTSMYLCASSIQGRPTFFGQGTRLTVV.

The V gene is TRBV6-6, the J gene TRBJ1-5; possible D gene TRBD1, 5 bases. Deletions cut 5 bases from V and 2 bases from J, with 10 bases between. This CDR3 has 14 amino acids. Germline V gene sequence: CDR1 MNHNY, CDR2 SVGAGI (reference sequence). CDR3 protein: CASSRGGGNQPQHF. CDR3 DNA sequence: TGTGCCAGCAGTAGGGGCGGGGGCAATCAGCCCCAGCATTTT.

CDR3 DNA: TGTGCCAGCACCCAAGTCAGGGAGGGTGGCTACACCTTC. Protein product: CASTQVREGGYTF. The chain couples TRBV6-5 to TRBJ1-2, with D possibly being TRBD1 (5 bases). Between the trimmed V and J ends, which lost 7 bases and 7 bases, there was a span of 16 bases. Germline V gene data show CDR1 as MNHEY and CDR2 as SVGAGI. The CDR3 sequence is 13 residues long.

The genes are TRBV11-3 and TRBJ2-7, with unresolved D. CDR3 size: 12 residues. From germline, CDR1 is SGHNT and CDR2 YENEEA. Trimming took 1 base from V and 6 from J, leaving 7 bases between them. The CDR3 region is CASSLGPAEQYF. CDR3 sequence (DNA): TGTGCCAGCAGCTTAGGGCCTGCCGAGCAGTACTTC.